These 27 T cell receptor beta chains were sequenced from one sample in a study of T-cell reconstitution after alpha-beta-depleted transplantation in children. Unique molecular identifiers were built into the TCRbeta library. MiXCR, applied by TCRdb to the PCR reads, yields one record per CDR3 protein. The table records 600,000 to 700,000 distinct CDR3 sequences, 16% of them present only once. The sample was PBMCs from the stem cell graft donor, taken from the stem cell graft. These receptors all stem from a human donor who donated a stem cell graft to a child with acute myeloid leukemia.

This clonotype has only one observation. This chain connects TRBV10-3 to TRBJ2-1; 8 bases are shared with TRBD2. From germline, CDR1 is ENHRY and CDR2 SYGVKD. This CDR3 has 14 amino acids. V gave up 8 bases and J gave up 5 bases; unmatched junction bases: 8. The CDR3 reads CAILVSGDNNEQFF. The CDR3 DNA sequence: TGTGCCATCTTGGTTAGCGGGGATAACAATGAGCAGTTCTTC.

This clonotype was recorded a few times. The chain employs TRBV20-1 and TRBJ2-3, with D possibly being TRBD1 or TRBD2 (6 bases each). The germline gives CDR1 DFQATT, CDR2 SNEGSKA (reference sequence). V was shortened by 2 bases and J by 4 bases, with 19 bases between the two germline ends. The CDR3 runs 16 residues. CDR3 in amino acids: CSARRPEGGRADTQYF. In DNA, the CDR3 is TGCAGTGCTAGACGCCCGGAAGGGGGGCGGGCAGATACGCAGTATTTT.

This clonotype appeared many times. The J gene is TRBJ2-7, the V gene TRBV10-3; a weak D match, TRBD2 (6 bases). In germline, CDR1 is ENHRY, CDR2 SYGVKD. The CDR3 consists of 11 residues. The V and J ends lost 11 bases and 7 bases respectively, with 15 bases between them. CDR3 sequence (DNA): TGTGCCTCCCGGGGAGGTCGGGAGCAGTACGTC. This sequence encodes CASRGGREQYV.

Only a few counts were recorded for this clonotype. The chain is built from TRBV27 and TRBJ2-3, with unresolved D. The germline V gene encodes CDR1 MNHEY and CDR2 SMNVEV (reference sequence). The CDR3 is 16 residues long. V was shortened by 3 bases and J by 1 base, with 14 bases between the two germline ends. The CDR3 DNA reads TGTGCCAGCAGTTTCCAATCAAGGGTGGGCACAGATACGCAGTATTTT. Translation: CASSFQSRVGTDTQYF.

This clonotype was counted only a few times. This rearrangement joins TRBV9 to TRBJ2-3; 10 bases map to TRBD2. The CDR3 spans 19 residues. V shed 1 base and J 5 bases; nucleotides not matched to a gene: 16. Per the germline V gene, CDR1 is SGDLS and CDR2 is YYNGEE. The CDR3 region is CASSVQGQAAGGQVDTQYF. In DNA form, the CDR3 reads TGTGCCAGCAGCGTACAGGGACAGGCAGCGGGGGGGCAGGTAGATACGCAGTATTTT. Drawing the rest from reference TRBV9 and TRBJ2-3, the complete variable domain is DSGVTQTPKHLITATGQRVTLRCSPRSGDLSVYWYQQSLDQGLQFLIQYYNGEERAKGNILERFSAQQFPDLHSELNLSSLELGDSALYFCASSVQGQAAGGQVDTQYFGPGTRLTVL.

This clonotype has only a few counts. V and J are TRBV7-9 and TRBJ2-5; no clear D. Germline values: CDR1 SEHNR, CDR2 FQNEAQ (reference sequence). The ends were cut back, 2 bases at V and 5 bases at J, with 9 bases in the middle. The CDR3 spans 13 residues. The CDR3 DNA reads as TGTGCCAGCAGCTTATCACAGACCGAGACCCAGTACTTC. Protein: CASSLSQTETQYF.

Many counts were recorded for this clonotype. Germline and junction disagree at one end, which may indicate a read error. This chain connects TRBV7-2 to TRBJ2-1; TRBD1 might be the D (6 bases). The CDR3 consists of 13 residues. The V gene's germline CDR1 is SGHTA and CDR2 FQGNSA. CDR3 DNA sequence: TGTGCCAGTAAGGGGGAAGGCTACAGTGAGCAGTTCTTC. The encoded protein is CASKGEGYSEQFF.

V is TRBV5-1 and J is TRBJ2-3, with 9 bases matching TRBD2. Germline trimming cut 4 bases from V and 3 bases from J; bases unmatched to any gene: 15. CDR3 length equals 18 residues. Germline CDR1 and CDR2: SGHRS and YFSETQ. CDR3 sequence (DNA): TGCGCCAGCAGCCACTACTTGACGGCGGGGGGGCCTACAGATACGCAGTATTTT. It encodes CASSHYLTAGGPTDTQYF. Looking up the rest from reference TRBV5-1 and TRBJ2-3 gives the full variable domain: KAGVTQTPRYLIKTRGQQVTLSCSPISGHRSVSWYQQTPGQGLQFLFEYFSETQRNKGNFPGRFSGRQFSNSRSEMNVSTLELGDSALYLCASSHYLTAGGPTDTQYFGPGTRLTVL.

This clonotype appeared many times. The J gene is TRBJ1-2, the V gene TRBV20-1, with TRBD1 matching 10 bases. The CDR3 runs to 16 residues. After removal of 6 bases from V and 5 bases from J, the junction contained 15 bases not matched to a gene. Germline loops: CDR1 DFQATT, CDR2 SNEGSKA (reference sequence). The CDR3 DNA sequence: TGCAGTGCGGCCGGGACAGGGGACCCTCACAATTATGGCTACACCTTC. Encoded protein: CSAAGTGDPHNYGYTF.

There are a few counts of this clonotype. The DNA for the CDR3 is TGCAGTGCTAGTAAGGTGACCGCCGGATCCTACGAGCAGTACTTC. This encodes CSASKVTAGSYEQYF. This chain connects TRBV20-1 to TRBJ2-7; D gene ambiguous. Germline loops: CDR1 DFQATT, CDR2 SNEGSKA (reference sequence). The CDR3 spans 15 residues. Trimming took off 3 bases at V and 1 base at J, with 16 bases between the two ends.

V and J are TRBV10-3 and TRBJ1-2; 9 nucleotides line up with TRBD1. This CDR3 region has 13 residues. The junction had 5 bases not matched to a gene; V was cut back by 6 bases and J by 6 bases. Looked up from germline, CDR1 is ENHRY and CDR2 is SYGVKD. The CDR3 DNA sequence: TGTGCCATCAGACGCACAGGGGGCCATGGCTACACCTTC. Residues: CAIRRTGGHGYTF.

In this sample, this clonotype turned up many times. V and J are TRBV25-1 and TRBJ2-5; a weak D match, TRBD1 (6 bases). CDR3 length equals 12 residues. Trimming took off 8 bases at V and 2 bases at J, with 9 bases between the two ends. From germline, CDR1 is MGHDK and CDR2 SYGVNS. CDR3 in DNA: TGTGCCAGCGGACAGTTACAAGAGACCCAGTACTTC. It is translated as CASGQLQETQYF. Variable domain in full (rest from reference TRBV25-1 and TRBJ2-5): EADIYQTPRYLVIGTGKKITLECSQTMGHDKMYWYQQDPGMELHLIHYSYGVNSTEKGDLSSESTVSRIRTEHFPLTLESARPSHTSQYLCASGQLQETQYFGPGTRLLVL.

In this sample, this clonotype turned up a few times. The chain joins TRBV20-1 to TRBJ2-4, with TRBD1 matching over 9 bases. V lost 7 bases to trimming and J lost 7 bases; unmatched junction nucleotides: 17. The germline V gene encodes CDR1 DFQATT and CDR2 SNEGSKA (reference sequence). CDR3 length equals 16 residues. CDR3 sequence (DNA): TGCAGTGTTTTGGGGCGTTTGCGACAGGGGGTCAACATTCAGTACTTC. This translates into CSVLGRLRQGVNIQYF.

CDR3 bases: TGCAGTGTCCCGGCATCCGAAGCTTTCTTT. Translating gives CSVPASEAFF. The chain is built from TRBV20-1 and TRBJ1-1, with unresolved D. V lost 7 bases, J lost 8 bases, and 11 bases lay in between. From germline, CDR1 is DFQATT and CDR2 SNEGSKA (reference sequence). This CDR3 is built from 10 residues.

This clonotype was counted many times. V is TRBV20-1 and J is TRBJ2-7, with D possibly TRBD1 on 6 matching bases. CDR1 is DFQATT and CDR2 is SNEGSKA in the germline V gene (reference sequence). This CDR3 has 16 amino acids. Trimming stripped 0 bases from V and 3 bases from J, with 18 bases between. DNA for the CDR3: TGCAGTGCTAGAGATGGAGACAGGTCGATCATCTACGAGCAGTACTTC. This encodes CSARDGDRSIIYEQYF.

This clonotype was detected ten times or more. The chain combines TRBV12-3 or TRBV12-4 with TRBJ1-1; D call uncertain. This CDR3 comprises 13 residues. Trimming left V 6 bases short and J 1 base short, with 9 bases between. The CDR3 nucleotides read TGTGCCAGCAGCATTGGAGGGAACACTGAAGCTTTCTTT. Translation: CASSIGGNTEAFF.

The rearrangement uses TRBV6-2 or TRBV6-3 and TRBJ2-1; D not resolved. Germline CDR1 reads MNHEY; CDR2 reads SVGEGT. Trimming removed 2 bases from V and 4 bases from J, with 21 bases in between. This CDR3 has 18 amino acids. In DNA, the CDR3 is TGTGCCAGCAGTTACAGGGTTGGAGATACGTCGAGATACAATGAGCAGTTCTTC. Encoded protein: CASSYRVGDTSRYNEQFF.

On this clonotype itself: The junction shows a germline mismatch at one end, possibly a read error. DNA for the CDR3: TGTGCCAGCAGCTCGGGACGGTGGCTCTTC. Its protein is CASSSGRWLF. This chain connects TRBV7-7 to TRBJ2-1, with D perhaps given as TRBD1 or TRBD2 (5 bases each). The CDR3 spans 10 residues. Germline values: CDR1 SSHAT, CDR2 FNYEAQ (reference sequence).

The CDR3 bases are TGTGCCACCAGCAGAGATTCATTGAGCGGCCGCCACCGACTCTACGAGCAGTACTTC. It yields the protein CATSRDSLSGRHRLYEQYF. The chain uses TRBV15 and TRBJ2-7, with a tentative D call TRBD2 (5 bases). Germline CDR1 and CDR2: LNHNV and YYDKDF (reference sequence). This CDR3 is 19 amino acids long. Trimming took 0 bases from V and 3 from J, leaving 24 bases between them.

This clonotype occurred a few times. This chain connects TRBV5-6 to TRBJ2-1, with TRBD2 identical over 11 bases. Germline loops: CDR1 SGHDT, CDR2 YYEEEE. The J segment lost 3 bases and the V segment lost 2 bases, leaving 10 bases of the junction unmatched. The CDR3 sequence is 18 residues long. As DNA, the CDR3 is TGTGCCAGCAGCTTTACTAGCGGGGGAGCCATTGACTACAATGAGCAGTTCTTC. This sequence encodes CASSFTSGGAIDYNEQFF.

The J gene is TRBJ2-3, the V gene TRBV15; D may be TRBD1 (6 bases). V lost 0 bases and J 3 bases, leaving 10 bases between the germline ends. There are 15 residues in the CDR3. The germline V gene encodes CDR1 LNHNV and CDR2 YYDKDF (reference sequence). CDR3 residues: CATSRETRGTDTQYF. The CDR3 DNA is TGTGCCACCAGCAGAGAAACTAGGGGGACAGATACGCAGTATTTT.

This clonotype was counted ten times or more. The chain couples TRBV29-1 to TRBJ2-5; unclear D gene. V lost 1 base to trimming and J lost 7 bases, with 10 bases between them. The CDR3 is 12 residues long. Germline V gene sequence: CDR1 SQVTM, CDR2 ANQGSEA. CDR3 DNA: TGCAGCGTTGAAGCCCAGTCACGGACCCAGTACTTC. Residues: CSVEAQSRTQYF.

The CDR3 DNA sequence: TGTGCCAGCAGCTTAGATGGCTTCGGAGGGGCAGATACGCAGTATTTT. It translates to CASSLDGFGGADTQYF. V and J are TRBV7-8 and TRBJ2-3; D may be TRBD2 (6 bases). The CDR3 has 16 residues. Germline V gene data show CDR1 as SGHVS and CDR2 as FQNEAQ. V dropped 1 base and J dropped 4 bases, with 15 bases sitting between them.

This clonotype came up many times. This sequence joins TRBV4-3 and TRBJ2-1; TRBD2 matches 12 bases. The germline V gene has CDR1 LGHNA and CDR2 YSLEER. The CDR3 extends over 19 amino acids. Trimming removed 1 base from V and 4 bases from J; junction bases left unmatched: 11. The CDR3 here is CASSQGFGLAGGYYNEQFF. The CDR3 nucleotides are TGCGCCAGCAGCCAAGGTTTTGGGCTAGCGGGGGGGTATTACAATGAGCAGTTCTTC.

Many counts were recorded for this clonotype. This chain connects TRBV28 to TRBJ2-7; 8 bases are shared with TRBD1. CDR1 and CDR2 (germline): MDHEN, SYDVKM. Trimming took 0 bases from V and 5 from J; bases not matched to a gene: 0. CDR3 length: 13 amino acids. The CDR3 DNA sequence: TGTGCCAGCAGTTTATGGGGACAGGACGAGCAGTACGTC. As protein: CASSLWGQDEQYV.

The gene calls are TRBV20-1 and TRBJ1-5; 7 positions match TRBD1. CDR3 length equals 15 residues. Per germline, CDR1 DFQATT and CDR2 SNEGSKA (reference sequence). Unmatched junction bases numbered 5, after V lost 1 base and J lost 2 bases. The CDR3 reads CSARARQGGNQPQHF. CDR3 DNA: TGCAGTGCTAGAGCGCGACAGGGTGGCAATCAGCCCCAGCATTTT.

This clonotype was observed many times. This chain connects TRBV4-2 to TRBJ2-7; 8 bases match TRBD2. The CDR3 extends over 19 amino acids. V lost 5 bases, J lost 3 bases, and 21 bases stayed unmatched. CDR1 and CDR2 (germline): LGHNA, YNFKEQ. The CDR3 spells CASSVQGYGIGRGFYEQYF. CDR3 DNA: TGTGCCAGCAGCGTACAGGGTTACGGAATCGGGAGGGGTTTCTACGAGCAGTACTTC.